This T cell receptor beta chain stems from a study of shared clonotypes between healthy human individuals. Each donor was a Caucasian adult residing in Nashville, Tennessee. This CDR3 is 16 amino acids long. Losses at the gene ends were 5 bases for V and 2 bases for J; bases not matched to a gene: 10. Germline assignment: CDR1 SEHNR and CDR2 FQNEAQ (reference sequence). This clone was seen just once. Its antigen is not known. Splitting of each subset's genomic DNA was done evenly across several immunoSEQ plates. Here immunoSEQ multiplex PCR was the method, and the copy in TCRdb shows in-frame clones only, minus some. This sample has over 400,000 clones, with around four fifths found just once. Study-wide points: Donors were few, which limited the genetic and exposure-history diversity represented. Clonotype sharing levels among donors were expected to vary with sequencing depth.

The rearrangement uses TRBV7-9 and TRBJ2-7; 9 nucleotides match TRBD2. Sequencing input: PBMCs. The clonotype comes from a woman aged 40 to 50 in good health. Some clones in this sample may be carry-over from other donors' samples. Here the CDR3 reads CASSPGAVAGAYEQYF. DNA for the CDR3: TGTGCCAGCAGCCCGGGGGCAGTAGCGGGAGCCTACGAGCAGTACTTC.